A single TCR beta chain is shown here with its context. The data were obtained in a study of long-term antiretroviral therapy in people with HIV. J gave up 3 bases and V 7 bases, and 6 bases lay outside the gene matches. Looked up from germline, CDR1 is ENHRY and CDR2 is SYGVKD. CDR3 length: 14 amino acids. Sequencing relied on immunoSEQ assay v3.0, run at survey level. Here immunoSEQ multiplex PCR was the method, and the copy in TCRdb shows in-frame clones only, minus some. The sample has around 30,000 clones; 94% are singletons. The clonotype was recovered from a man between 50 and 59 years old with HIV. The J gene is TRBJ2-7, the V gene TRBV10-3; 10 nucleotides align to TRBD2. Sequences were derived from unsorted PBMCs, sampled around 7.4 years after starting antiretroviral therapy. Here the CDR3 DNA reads TGTGCCATCACTCCTAGCGGGGGTAACTACGAGCAGTACTTC. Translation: CAITPSGGNYEQYF.